The T cell receptor beta chain described here comes from a study of vaccination effects on CD4 cells after COVID-19. Study results and caveats: Few convalescent patients were studied, and early post-infection samples were lacking. The vaccine-induced clones of healthy vaccinees included only 1 of 255 that cross-reacted with common cold coronaviruses.

Method: immunoSEQ multiplex PCR; TCRdb's copy keeps in-frame clones and lacks some. The sample has around 63,000 clones; roughly 76% are singletons. A note on this clone: The antigen remains unidentified.

Germline CDR1 is SGHTA and CDR2 is FQGNSA. CDR3 size: 16 residues. Deletions cut 2 bases from V and 7 bases from J, with 17 bases between. ViraFEST used viral peptide pools to expand antigen-specific CD4+ T cells before sequencing. CD4+ T cell isolation took place after more than eight days of culture. Vaccine recipients, nucleocapsid antibody negative, had no prior SARS-CoV-2 infection. Cultures used 2.1 million or so PBMC per well, 9 to 10 IU/ml IL-2 and around 9.8 ug/ml peptides. Cultures received IL-2 medium that replaced half the medium on days 3 and 7. The origin of this receptor is a human donor who received a COVID-19 vaccine. The material sequenced was CD4+ T cells from PBMCs cultured with HCoV-OC43 spike peptides, taken before COVID-19 vaccination. Stated subset: HCoV-OC43 spike overlapping peptide pool stimulation. The chain recombines TRBV7-2 with TRBJ1-4, with a weak D call TRBD1 (5 bases). CDR3 DNA sequence: TGTGCCAGCAGCTTAACGGCAGGGCTTATGGGTGAAAAACTGTTTTTT. Amino acid sequence: CASSLTAGLMGEKLFF.